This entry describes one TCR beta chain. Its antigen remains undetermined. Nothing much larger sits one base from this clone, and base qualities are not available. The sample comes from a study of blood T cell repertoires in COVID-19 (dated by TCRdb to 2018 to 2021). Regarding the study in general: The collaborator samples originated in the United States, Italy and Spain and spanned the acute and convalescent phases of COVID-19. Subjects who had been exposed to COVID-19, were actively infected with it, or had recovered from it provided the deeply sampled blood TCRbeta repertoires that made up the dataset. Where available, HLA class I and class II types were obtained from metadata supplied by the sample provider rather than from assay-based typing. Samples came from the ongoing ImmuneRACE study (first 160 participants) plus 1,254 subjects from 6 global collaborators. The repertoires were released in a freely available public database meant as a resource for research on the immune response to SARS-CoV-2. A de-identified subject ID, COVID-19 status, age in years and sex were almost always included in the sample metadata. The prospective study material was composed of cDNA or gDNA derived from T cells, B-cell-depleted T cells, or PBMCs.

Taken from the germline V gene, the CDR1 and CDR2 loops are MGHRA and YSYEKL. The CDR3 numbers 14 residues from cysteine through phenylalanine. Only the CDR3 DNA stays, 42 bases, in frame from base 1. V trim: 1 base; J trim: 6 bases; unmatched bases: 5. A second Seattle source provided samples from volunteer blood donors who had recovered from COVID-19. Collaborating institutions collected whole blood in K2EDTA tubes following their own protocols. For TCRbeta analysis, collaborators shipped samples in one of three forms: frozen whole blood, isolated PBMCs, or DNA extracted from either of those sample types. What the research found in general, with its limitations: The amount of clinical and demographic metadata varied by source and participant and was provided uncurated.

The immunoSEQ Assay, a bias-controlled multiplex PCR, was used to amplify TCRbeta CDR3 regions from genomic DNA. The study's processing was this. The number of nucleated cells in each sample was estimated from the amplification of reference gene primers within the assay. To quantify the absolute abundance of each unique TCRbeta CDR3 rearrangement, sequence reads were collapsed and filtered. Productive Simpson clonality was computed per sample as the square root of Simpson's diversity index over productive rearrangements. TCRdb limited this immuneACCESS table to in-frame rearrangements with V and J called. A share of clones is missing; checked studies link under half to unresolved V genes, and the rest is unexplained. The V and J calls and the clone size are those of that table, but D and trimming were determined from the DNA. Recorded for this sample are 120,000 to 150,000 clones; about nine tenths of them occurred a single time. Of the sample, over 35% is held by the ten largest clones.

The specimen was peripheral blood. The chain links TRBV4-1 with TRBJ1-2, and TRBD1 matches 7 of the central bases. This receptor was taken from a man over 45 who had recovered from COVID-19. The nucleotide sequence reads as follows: TGCGCCAGCAGCCAAGTACCGACAGGGAATGGCTACACCTTC. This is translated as CASSQVPTGNGYTF.